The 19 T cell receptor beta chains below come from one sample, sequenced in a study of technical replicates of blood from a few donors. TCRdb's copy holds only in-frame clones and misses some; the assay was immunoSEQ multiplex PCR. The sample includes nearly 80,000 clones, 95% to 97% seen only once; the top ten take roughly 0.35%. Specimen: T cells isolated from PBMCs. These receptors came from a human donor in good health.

DNA of the CDR3: TGTGCCAGTAGAGACAGTGGTAGTTCCAATGAGCAGTTCTTC. Protein: CASRDSGSSNEQFF. The chain links TRBV19 to TRBJ2-1; D is possibly TRBD1 (5 bases). V gave up 6 bases and J gave up 6 bases, with 15 bases separating them. The CDR3 extends over 14 amino acids. Germline assignment: CDR1 LNHDA and CDR2 SQIVND (reference sequence).

The CDR3 DNA reads as TGTGCCAGCAGCGTAGTCCCCGGGACAGGGGGTGGTGAGCAGTTCTTC. Translation gives CASSVVPGTGGGEQFF. The chain couples TRBV9 to TRBJ2-1; 11 bases fit TRBD1. From germline, CDR1 is SGDLS and CDR2 YYNGEE. CDR3 length equals 16 residues. The junction had 8 bases not matched to a gene; V was cut back by 0 bases and J by 9 bases. The entire variable domain, with the rest obtained from reference TRBV9 and TRBJ2-1, is as follows: DSGVTQTPKHLITATGQRVTLRCSPRSGDLSVYWYQQSLDQGLQFLIQYYNGEERAKGNILERFSAQQFPDLHSELNLSSLELGDSALYFCASSVVPGTGGGEQFFGPGTRLTVL.

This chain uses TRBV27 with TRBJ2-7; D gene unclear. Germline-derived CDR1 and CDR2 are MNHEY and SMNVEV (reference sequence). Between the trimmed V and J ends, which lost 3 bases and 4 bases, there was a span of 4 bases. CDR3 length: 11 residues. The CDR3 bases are TGTGCCAGCAGTTTCCGGTACGAGCAGTACTTC. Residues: CASSFRYEQYF.

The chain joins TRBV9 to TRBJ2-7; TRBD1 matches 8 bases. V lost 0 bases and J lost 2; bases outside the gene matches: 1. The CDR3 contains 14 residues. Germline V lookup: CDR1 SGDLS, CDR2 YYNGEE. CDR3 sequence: CASSVAGQAYEQYF. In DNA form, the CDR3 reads TGTGCCAGCAGCGTAGCGGGACAGGCCTACGAGCAGTACTTC.

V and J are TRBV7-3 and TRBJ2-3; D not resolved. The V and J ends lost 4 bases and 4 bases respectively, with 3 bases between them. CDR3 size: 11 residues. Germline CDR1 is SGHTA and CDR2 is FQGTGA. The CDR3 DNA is TGTGCCAGCAGCTCATCAGATACGCAGTATTTT. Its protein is CASSSSDTQYF.

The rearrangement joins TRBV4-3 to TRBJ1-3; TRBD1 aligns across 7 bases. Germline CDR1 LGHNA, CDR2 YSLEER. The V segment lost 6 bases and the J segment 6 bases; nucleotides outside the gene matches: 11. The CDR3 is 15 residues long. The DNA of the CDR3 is TGCGCCAGCAGACAGGGGCACGGAGGTGAAAACACCATATATTTT. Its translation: CASRQGHGGENTIYF.

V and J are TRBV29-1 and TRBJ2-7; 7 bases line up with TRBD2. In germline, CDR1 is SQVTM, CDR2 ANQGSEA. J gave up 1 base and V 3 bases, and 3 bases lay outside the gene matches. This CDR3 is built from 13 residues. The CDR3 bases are TGCAGCGTTGATAGGGAGGGATCCTACGAGCAGTACTTC. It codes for CSVDREGSYEQYF.

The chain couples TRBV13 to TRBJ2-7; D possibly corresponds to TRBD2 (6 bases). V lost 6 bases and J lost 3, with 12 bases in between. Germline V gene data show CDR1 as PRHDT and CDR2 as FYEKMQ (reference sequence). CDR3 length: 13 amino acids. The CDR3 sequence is CASSSLGGYEQYF. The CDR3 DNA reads TGTGCCAGCAGTTCTCTCGGGGGCTACGAGCAGTACTTC.

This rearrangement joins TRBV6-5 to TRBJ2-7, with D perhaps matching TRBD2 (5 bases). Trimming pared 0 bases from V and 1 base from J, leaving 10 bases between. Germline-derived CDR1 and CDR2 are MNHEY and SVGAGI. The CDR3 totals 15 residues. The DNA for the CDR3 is TGTGCCAGCAGTTACTCGACGAGCGGTTCCTACGAGCAGTACTTC. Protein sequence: CASSYSTSGSYEQYF.

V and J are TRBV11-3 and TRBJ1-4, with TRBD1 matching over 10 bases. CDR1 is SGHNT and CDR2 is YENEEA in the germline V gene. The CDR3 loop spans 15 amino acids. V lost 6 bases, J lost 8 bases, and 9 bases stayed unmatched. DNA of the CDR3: TGTGCCAGCAGTAAAACCGGGACAGGGGTAGAAAAACTGTTTTTT. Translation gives CASSKTGTGVEKLFF. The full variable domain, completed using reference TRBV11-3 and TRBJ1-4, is EAGVVQSPRYKIIEKKQPVAFWCNPISGHNTLYWYLQNLGQGPELLIRYENEEAVDDSQLPKDRFSAERLKGVDSTLKIQPAELGDSAVYLCASSKTGTGVEKLFFGSGTQLSVL.

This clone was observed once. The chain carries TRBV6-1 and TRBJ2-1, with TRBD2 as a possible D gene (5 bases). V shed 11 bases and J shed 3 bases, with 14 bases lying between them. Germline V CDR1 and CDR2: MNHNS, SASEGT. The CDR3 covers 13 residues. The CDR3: CAGSARDYNEQFF. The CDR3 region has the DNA TGTGCCGGCTCGGCCCGGGACTACAATGAGCAGTTCTTC.

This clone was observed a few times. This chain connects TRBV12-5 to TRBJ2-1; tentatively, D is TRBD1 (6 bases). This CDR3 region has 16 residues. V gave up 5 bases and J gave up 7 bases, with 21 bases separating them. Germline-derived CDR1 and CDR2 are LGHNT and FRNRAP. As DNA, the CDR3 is TGTGCTAGTGGTCCCGATGGGACACTGGCTCAGAATGAGCAGTTCTTC. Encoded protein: CASGPDGTLAQNEQFF. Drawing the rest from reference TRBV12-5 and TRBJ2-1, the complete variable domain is DARVTQTPRHKVTEMGQEVTMRCQPILGHNTVFWYRQTMMQGLELLAYFRNRAPLDDSGMPKDRFSAEMPDATLATLKIQPSEPRDSAVYFCASGPDGTLAQNEQFFGPGTRLTVL.

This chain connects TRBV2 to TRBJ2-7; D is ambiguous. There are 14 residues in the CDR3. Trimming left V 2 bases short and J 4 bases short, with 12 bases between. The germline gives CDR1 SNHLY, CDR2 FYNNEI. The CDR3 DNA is TGTGCCAGCAGTGAACGGTACTTATCTTACGAGCAGTACTTC. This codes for CASSERYLSYEQYF.

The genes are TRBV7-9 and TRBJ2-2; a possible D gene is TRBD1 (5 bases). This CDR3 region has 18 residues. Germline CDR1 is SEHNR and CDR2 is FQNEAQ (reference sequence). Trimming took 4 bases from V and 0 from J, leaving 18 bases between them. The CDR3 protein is CASSSRGTGYPNTGELFF. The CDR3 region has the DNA TGTGCCAGCAGCTCAAGGGGTACAGGATACCCGAACACCGGGGAGCTGTTTTTT. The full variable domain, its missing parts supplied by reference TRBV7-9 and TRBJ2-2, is DTGVSQNPRHKITKRGQNVTFRCDPISEHNRLYWYRQTLGQGPEFLTYFQNEAQLEKSRLLSDRFSAERPKGSFSTLEIQRTEQGDSAMYLCASSSRGTGYPNTGELFFGEGSRLTVL.

The CDR3 DNA follows: TGCAGCGTTGCCCGTTACACTGGAAACACCATATATTTT. Encoded protein: CSVARYTGNTIYF. The chain has TRBV29-1 and TRBJ1-3; no firm D call. This CDR3 has 13 residues. Trimming removed 4 bases from V and 2 bases from J, with 9 bases in between. The germline V gene encodes CDR1 SQVTM and CDR2 ANQGSEA.

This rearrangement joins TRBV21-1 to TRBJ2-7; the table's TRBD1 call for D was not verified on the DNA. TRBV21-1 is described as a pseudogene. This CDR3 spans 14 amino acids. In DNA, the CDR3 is TGTGCCAGCAGAGGGGGCAGGGGGTCCTACGAGCAGTACTTC. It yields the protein CASRGGRGSYEQYF.

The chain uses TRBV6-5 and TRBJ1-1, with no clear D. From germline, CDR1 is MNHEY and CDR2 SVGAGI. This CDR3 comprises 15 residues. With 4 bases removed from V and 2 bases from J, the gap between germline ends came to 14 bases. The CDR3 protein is CASSSYGRPNTEAFF. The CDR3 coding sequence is TGTGCCAGCAGTTCCTACGGGAGGCCCAACACTGAAGCTTTCTTT.

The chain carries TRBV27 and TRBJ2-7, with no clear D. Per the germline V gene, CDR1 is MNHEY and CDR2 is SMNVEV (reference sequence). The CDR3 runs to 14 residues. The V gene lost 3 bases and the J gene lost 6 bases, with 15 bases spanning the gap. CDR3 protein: CASSLGATGSEQYF. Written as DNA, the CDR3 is TGTGCCAGCAGTTTGGGCGCCACTGGTTCCGAGCAGTACTTC.

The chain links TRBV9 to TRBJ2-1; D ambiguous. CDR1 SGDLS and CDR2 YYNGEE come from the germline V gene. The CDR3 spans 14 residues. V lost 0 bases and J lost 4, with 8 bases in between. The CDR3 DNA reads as TGTGCCAGCAGCGTAGGGGCCAAATACAATGAGCAGTTCTTC. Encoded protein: CASSVGAKYNEQFF.